The 2 T cell receptor beta chains given below trace back to one sample, sequenced in a study of yellow fever vaccine responses in identical twins. MiXCR, applied by TCRdb to the RT-PCR reads, yields one record per CDR3 protein. Of fewer than 2,000 distinct CDR3 sequences in the sample, less than 85% are singletons; the top ten hold around 6.5%. The source material was T cells from blood (PBMCs), unsorted or a sorted subset (not recorded which), sampled before or after yellow fever vaccination (not recorded which). The receptors come from a woman aged 18-29 years who received the yellow fever vaccine.

The chain joins TRBV29-1 to TRBJ2-7; D is ambiguous. This CDR3 has 12 residues. V lost 8 bases and J 0 bases, leaving 11 bases between the germline ends. CDR1 is SQVTM, CDR2 ANQGSEA, per germline. CDR3 sequence reads: CSFRVHSYEQYF. The CDR3 coding sequence is TGCAGCTTCAGAGTACACTCCTACGAGCAGTACTTC.

This clonotype was picked up a small number of times. This rearrangement joins TRBV10-1 to TRBJ1-1, with 12 bases that match TRBD1. This CDR3 has 17 residues. Unmatched junction bases numbered 8, after V lost 6 bases and J lost 0 bases. Germline V lookup: CDR1 WNHNN, CDR2 SYGVQD (reference sequence). The CDR3 nucleotides are TGCGCCAGCAGGGCCGGGACAGGGGGCCTTATGAACACTGAAGCTTTCTTT. Residues: CASRAGTGGLMNTEAFF.